These 12 T cell receptor beta chains share one sample of origin, sequenced in a study of blood T cell repertoires in COVID-19. The protocol was immunoSEQ multiplex PCR, while the TCRdb copy is restricted to in-frame clones and leaves out a portion. Here the sample spans some 200,000 clones, around 84% being singletons. The sample was peripheral blood. The receptors derive from a man between 50 and 59 years old with acute or convalescent COVID-19.

This clone was seen a few times. V gene TRBV4-1 combines with J gene TRBJ1-5, with D uncertain. With 4 bases removed from V and 4 bases from J, the gap between germline ends came to 26 bases. The CDR3 consists of 19 residues. CDR1 MGHRA and CDR2 YSYEKL come from the germline V gene. CDR3 loop: CASSLLSPAAGRTNQPQHF. DNA for the CDR3: TGCGCCAGCAGCCTCCTTTCCCCAGCAGCGGGCCGTACAAATCAGCCCCAGCATTTT.

This sequence joins TRBV6-2 or TRBV6-3 and TRBJ2-7; unclear D gene. This CDR3 has 13 amino acids. Germline values: CDR1 MNHEY, CDR2 SVGEGT. V was shortened by 4 bases and J by 3 bases, with 10 bases between the two germline ends. The CDR3 reads CASSFQESYEQYF. In DNA, the CDR3 is TGTGCCAGCAGTTTTCAGGAAAGCTACGAGCAGTACTTC.

The J gene is TRBJ1-4, the V gene TRBV5-1; 7 bases match TRBD1. Germline CDR1 reads SGHRS; CDR2 reads YFSETQ. After removal of 7 bases from V and 6 bases from J, the junction contained 9 bases not matched to a gene. The CDR3 is made up of 14 amino acids. The CDR3 DNA sequence: TGCGCCAGCCGACAATACGGGACAGATGAAAAACTGTTTTTT. It codes for CASRQYGTDEKLFF. Drawing the rest from reference TRBV5-1 and TRBJ1-4, the complete variable domain is KAGVTQTPRYLIKTRGQQVTLSCSPISGHRSVSWYQQTPGQGLQFLFEYFSETQRNKGNFPGRFSGRQFSNSRSEMNVSTLELGDSALYLCASRQYGTDEKLFFGSGTQLSVL.

This clone was detected a few times. The V and J genes are TRBV11-2 and TRBJ1-6; 7 bases match TRBD1. The germline gives CDR1 SGHAT, CDR2 FQNNGV. The CDR3 is made up of 15 amino acids. J was trimmed by 7 bases and V by 5 bases; bases with no gene match: 8. For the CDR3, the DNA is TGTGCCAGCAGCGCCGCCGGGACAGTAAATTCACCCCTCCACTTT. It codes for CASSAAGTVNSPLHF.

The chain is built from TRBV10-2 and TRBJ1-5; possibly TRBD1 for D (5 bases). CDR3 size: 15 residues. Germline CDR1 WSHSY, CDR2 SAAADI. V was clipped by 3 bases and J by 2 bases, with 11 bases between them. The CDR3 region is CASSDGGEGNQPQHF. Written as DNA, the CDR3 is TGCGCCAGCAGTGATGGGGGGGAGGGCAATCAGCCCCAGCATTTT.

This rearrangement joins TRBV15 to TRBJ2-7, with D unclear. The V gene lost 3 bases and the J gene lost 3 bases, with 12 bases spanning the gap. Germline-derived CDR1 and CDR2 are LNHNV and YYDKDF (reference sequence). This CDR3 is 14 amino acids long. The CDR3 DNA reads as TGTGCCACCAGCAGGGGCAGGCTGAGCTACGAGCAGTACTTC. It translates to CATSRGRLSYEQYF.

The rearrangement links TRBV24-1 to TRBJ2-1; 8 bases are a match to TRBD2. This CDR3 is built from 16 residues. From germline, CDR1 is KGHDR and CDR2 SFDVKD. V shed 4 bases and J 7 bases; nucleotides not matched to a gene: 11. CDR3 DNA: TGTGCCACCAGTGACAAAGCGGGGGCCCGCCTTAATGAGCAGTTCTTC. This encodes CATSDKAGARLNEQFF.

This chain connects TRBV11-3 to TRBJ2-2, with 8 bases lining up with TRBD2. The CDR3 is 15 amino acids. J gave up 4 bases and V 5 bases, and 6 bases lay outside the gene matches. Looked up from germline, CDR1 is SGHNT and CDR2 is YENEEA. The CDR3 DNA sequence: TGTGCCAGCAGCCCGGGGGGGGTGAGCACCGGGGAGCTGTTTTTT. Translating it yields CASSPGGVSTGELFF.

The rearrangement uses TRBV4-1 and TRBJ1-2; D might be TRBD1 (5 bases). Germline V CDR1 and CDR2: MGHRA, YSYEKL. Trimming removed 4 bases at V and 8 bases at J, with 20 bases between. The CDR3 totals 15 residues. The CDR3: CASSPPDGGLRGYTF. CDR3 nucleotides: TGCGCCAGCAGCCCGCCCGACGGGGGACTTCGGGGCTACACCTTC.

The chain couples TRBV4-1 to TRBJ2-1; TRBD1 matches 7 bases. Germline lookup yields CDR1 MGHRA and CDR2 YSYEKL. V shed 0 bases, J shed 0 bases, and the junction held 5 bases outside the gene matches. The CDR3 runs 17 residues. This CDR3 reads CASSQDTRGSSYNEQFF. In DNA form, the CDR3 reads TGCGCCAGCAGCCAAGATACCAGGGGGAGCTCCTACAATGAGCAGTTCTTC.

The chain couples TRBV12-3 or TRBV12-4 to TRBJ2-1; a weak D match, TRBD1 (5 bases). V was cut by 5 bases and J by 6 bases, with 11 bases left in between. This CDR3 contains 13 residues. CDR3 coding DNA: TGTGCCAGCAGTCGTTCAACAGGCAATGAGCAGTTCTTC. The encoded protein is CASSRSTGNEQFF.

The J gene is TRBJ2-1, the V gene TRBV7-9; a possible D gene is TRBD2 (5 bases). V shed 3 bases and J shed 7 bases, with 16 bases lying between them. This CDR3 is 15 amino acids long. Germline lookup yields CDR1 SEHNR and CDR2 FQNEAQ (reference sequence). CDR3: CASSFGGSAVNEQFF. CDR3 sequence (DNA): TGTGCCAGCAGCTTTGGCGGGTCTGCTGTAAATGAGCAGTTCTTC.